This TCR beta chain was obtained from a study of identical twins. Template switching (which added a universal primer site) was used, and cDNA carried unique molecular identifiers. TCRdb reprocessed the 5' RACE reads with MiXCR, giving one entry per CDR3 protein. The sample yields hundreds of thousands of distinct CDR3 sequences, roughly a tenth seen once. This CDR3 is built from 15 residues. The V end was cut by 8 bases, the J end by 0 bases, with 14 bases between. Germline CDR1 reads SEHNR; CDR2 reads FQNEAQ (reference sequence). This clonotype was seen only a few times. The TCR sequence derives from a young woman in good health. The chain recombines TRBV7-9 with TRBJ2-1; D unresolved. Sequencing was performed on memory (CD45RO+) T cells sorted from blood. The CDR3 loop reads CASRFSESSYNEQFF. The CDR3 DNA sequence: TGTGCCAGCCGGTTTTCAGAGAGCTCCTACAATGAGCAGTTCTTC.